One sample yielded the 24 T cell receptor beta chains listed below, sequenced in a study of beta chain features in type 1 diabetes (dated by TCRdb to between 2018 and 2020). Preparation of the library involved the immunoSEQ multiplex PCR assay. The entire amount of isolated RNA was reverse transcribed using the High Capacity cDNA Reverse Transcription Kit, so the sequenced TCRB transcripts were expressed ones. TCRdb retrieved this table from immuneACCESS and kept in-frame rearrangements only. Not all clones are present; in checked studies, unresolved V genes account for under half, and no reason is known for the remainder. This sample is represented by under 300,000 clones; 25% to 30% of them were singletons. The leading ten clones occupy 3% to 4% of the sample. The sample consisted of central memory CD4+ T cells from blood. These receptors were obtained from a man aged 25 to 40 in good health.

This rearrangement joins TRBV5-4 to TRBJ2-1; 9 positions match TRBD2. The ends lost 1 base at V and 6 bases at J; junction bases unmatched: 8. The CDR3 contains 16 residues. Germline CDR1 SGHNT, CDR2 YYREEE (reference sequence). The CDR3 reads CASSLSSGSVGNEQFF. The CDR3 DNA sequence: TGTGCCAGCAGCTTGAGTAGCGGGAGTGTAGGCAATGAGCAGTTCTTC.

This rearrangement joins TRBV9 to TRBJ1-5, with 11 bases aligning to TRBD1. The junction had 3 bases not matched to a gene; V was cut back by 3 bases and J by 7 bases. The CDR3 totals 14 residues. CDR1 SGDLS and CDR2 YYNGEE come from the germline V gene. CDR3: CASSAGTGGQPQHF. The CDR3, as DNA: TGTGCCAGCAGCGCCGGGACAGGGGGACAGCCCCAGCATTTT.

On this clone: Other DNA sequences in the same sample also yield this CDR3. The V and J genes are TRBV18 and TRBJ2-7, with D perhaps being TRBD1 or TRBD2 (7 bases each). The CDR3 contains 14 residues. Germline CDR1 reads KGHSH; CDR2 reads LQKENI. The V end was cut by 2 bases, the J end by 6 bases, with 14 bases between. The CDR3 DNA reads TGTGCCAGCTCACCATCGACAGGGAGGGGCGAGCAGTACTTC. It is translated as CASSPSTGRGEQYF.

This clone was found many times. This chain connects TRBV30 to TRBJ2-6, with D maybe TRBD2 (5 bases). V was clipped by 3 bases and J by 2 bases, with 8 bases between them. The germline CDR1 and CDR2 sequences are GTSNPN and SVGIG (reference sequence). The CDR3 length is 14 residues. As DNA, the CDR3 is TGTGCCTGGAGCCGGGGTACTGGGGCCAACGTCCTGACTTTC. Translation: CAWSRGTGANVLTF.

The V gene is TRBV18, the J gene TRBJ2-6, with D hard to call. Germline assignment: CDR1 KGHSH and CDR2 LQKENI. Trimming shortened V by 5 bases and J by 0 bases, and 11 bases separated the two germline ends. The CDR3 consists of 16 residues. CDR3 in amino acids: CASSNPTVSGANVLTF. The CDR3 region has the DNA TGTGCCAGCTCAAACCCAACAGTCTCTGGGGCCAACGTCCTGACTTTC. Based on the CDR3 plus reference TRBV18 and TRBJ2-6, the full variable domain is NAGVMQNPRHLVRRRGQEARLRCSPMKGHSHVYWYRQLPEEGLKFMVYLQKENIIDESGMPKERFSAEFPKEGPSILRIQQVVRGDSAAYFCASSNPTVSGANVLTFGAGSRLTVL.

For this clone: Other DNA sequences of this sample code for an identical CDR3. The J gene is TRBJ2-7, the V gene TRBV18; 7 bases line up with TRBD1. Germline V gene sequence: CDR1 KGHSH, CDR2 LQKENI. V shed 3 bases and J 2 bases; nucleotides not matched to a gene: 1. The CDR3 is 13 residues long. CDR3 residues: CASSPGTAYEQYF. The CDR3, as DNA: TGTGCCAGCTCACCTGGGACAGCCTACGAGCAGTACTTC.

This chain uses TRBV30 with TRBJ2-3, with TRBD2 as a possible D gene (5 bases). Trimming shortened V by 0 bases and J by 6 bases, and 7 bases separated the two germline ends. The germline gives CDR1 GTSNPN, CDR2 SVGIG (reference sequence). The CDR3 sequence is 12 residues long. CDR3 in amino acids: CAWSVRRDTQYF. CDR3 nucleotides: TGTGCCTGGAGTGTTAGGAGGGATACGCAGTATTTT.

The chain carries TRBV18 and TRBJ2-7; D is unresolved. The germline V gene encodes CDR1 KGHSH and CDR2 LQKENI. Trimming stripped 3 bases from V and 3 bases from J, with 3 bases between. The CDR3 is 11 amino acids. CDR3 coding DNA: TGTGCCAGCTCACCTTTCTACGAGCAGTACTTC. This sequence encodes CASSPFYEQYF.

This chain connects TRBV25-1 to TRBJ2-2; D unresolved. This CDR3 is built from 12 residues. Germline V lookup: CDR1 MGHDK, CDR2 SYGVNS. Trimming left V 7 bases short and J 1 base short, with 4 bases between. The CDR3 coding sequence is TGTGCCAGCACCGGGAACACCGGGGAGCTGTTTTTT. This gives the protein CASTGNTGELFF. The full variable domain, completed using reference TRBV25-1 and TRBJ2-2, is EADIYQTPRYLVIGTGKKITLECSQTMGHDKMYWYQQDPGMELHLIHYSYGVNSTEKGDLSSESTVSRIRTEHFPLTLESARPSHTSQYLCASTGNTGELFFGEGSRLTVL.

V is TRBV5-4 and J is TRBJ1-2; D might be TRBD1 (6 bases). Per the germline V gene, CDR1 is SGHNT and CDR2 is YYREEE (reference sequence). Trimming removed 1 base at V and 2 bases at J, with 12 bases between. The CDR3 spans 15 residues. The CDR3 loop reads CASSLPRGKNYGYTF. The CDR3 nucleotides read TGTGCCAGCAGCTTGCCCAGGGGAAAGAACTATGGCTACACCTTC.

The sample holds a few counts of this clone. A much larger clone sits a single nucleotide away, making a read error possible. Other DNA sequences in this specimen translate into the identical CDR3. The V and J genes are TRBV2 and TRBJ2-1; TRBD2 might be the D (5 bases). Trimming removed 0 bases from V and 0 bases from J, with 6 bases in between. The V gene's germline CDR1 is SNHLY and CDR2 FYNNEI. The CDR3 contains 15 residues. Here the CDR3 DNA reads TGTGCCAGCAGTGAAGCGGGGAGCTCCTACAATGAGCAGTTCTTC. The encoded protein is CASSEAGSSYNEQFF. Looking up the rest from reference TRBV2 and TRBJ2-1 gives the full variable domain: EPEVTQTPSHQVTQMGQEVILRCVPISNHLYFYWYRQILGQKVEFLVSFYNNEISEKSEIFDDQFSVERPDGSNFTLKIRSTKLEDSAMYFCASSEAGSSYNEQFFGPGTRLTVL.

For the CDR3, the DNA is TGTGCCAGCAGCTTACCTACTAGCGCAGATACGCAGTATTTT. Encoded protein: CASSLPTSADTQYF. The chain carries TRBV11-2 and TRBJ2-3; TRBD2 agrees at 7 bases. V lost 2 bases to trimming and J lost 4 bases; unmatched junction nucleotides: 3. Germline V lookup: CDR1 SGHAT, CDR2 FQNNGV. The CDR3 loop spans 14 amino acids.

This clone was observed a handful of times. This chain links TRBV5-6 with TRBJ2-1; perhaps D is TRBD1 or TRBD2 (5 bases each). The germline gives CDR1 SGHDT, CDR2 YYEEEE. V lost 5 bases, J lost 9 bases, and 21 bases lay in between. The CDR3 contains 15 residues. In nucleotides, the CDR3 is TGTGCCAGCAGGCCCGACTATCCCCTTGGGGGTGAGCAGTTCTTC. Residues: CASRPDYPLGGEQFF.

There are a few counts of this clone. The V call is TRBV2, the J call TRBJ1-2; tentatively, D is TRBD1 (6 bases). Germline assignment: CDR1 SNHLY and CDR2 FYNNEI. The CDR3 has 12 residues. V lost 10 bases and J lost 8, with 17 bases in between. CDR3 amino acids: CATSPNREGYTF. The CDR3 bases are TGTGCCACCTCCCCGAACAGGGAAGGCTACACCTTC.

J is TRBJ1-1 and V is TRBV27; D is unclear. Germline-derived CDR1 and CDR2 are MNHEY and SMNVEV (reference sequence). CDR3 length: 13 residues. V was pared by 3 bases and J by 4 bases, with 9 bases between. In nucleotides, the CDR3 is TGTGCCAGCAGTTTTTCATGGGGCACTGAAGCTTTCTTT. It specifies CASSFSWGTEAFF.

This clone was seen only a few times. The chain couples TRBV7-9 to TRBJ2-5; 7 nucleotides align to TRBD1. Trimming at V came to 7 bases and at J to 5 bases, leaving 10 bases not matched to a gene. The CDR3 spans 14 residues. Germline assignment: CDR1 SEHNR and CDR2 FQNEAQ (reference sequence). The CDR3 loop reads CASTPGQWGETQYF. In DNA form, the CDR3 reads TGTGCCAGCACCCCGGGACAGTGGGGGGAGACCCAGTACTTC.

Only one count was recorded for this clone. V is TRBV7-8 and J is TRBJ2-3, with TRBD1 as a possible D gene (6 bases). V lost 5 bases to trimming and J lost 0 bases, with 15 bases between them. Germline-derived CDR1 and CDR2 are SGHVS and FQNEAQ. The CDR3 consists of 16 residues. The CDR3 reads CASSNNRAASTDTQYF. CDR3 bases: TGTGCCAGCAGCAACAACAGGGCTGCTAGCACAGATACGCAGTATTTT.

The genes are TRBV19 and TRBJ1-6; D remains ambiguous. The germline V and J ends were trimmed by 6 bases and 5 bases, with 14 bases remaining between them. CDR3 length: 15 amino acids. Germline lookup yields CDR1 LNHDA and CDR2 SQIVND (reference sequence). The CDR3 reads CASRPLGQNNSPLHF. CDR3 nucleotide sequence: TGTGCCAGTAGACCACTTGGGCAGAATAATTCACCCCTCCACTTT.

This clone came up a few times. A much larger clone is a single base away; this may be a read error. Other DNA variants within this sample encode the same CDR3. The chain has TRBV29-1 and TRBJ2-7; perhaps TRBD1 as D (5 bases). CDR3 length: 12 residues. Trimming removed 0 bases at V and 3 bases at J, with 6 bases between. The V gene's germline CDR1 is SQVTM and CDR2 ANQGSEA. The CDR3 DNA reads TGCAGCGTTGAAGAAGACAGCTACGAGCAGTACTTC. Its protein is CSVEEDSYEQYF.

The chain carries TRBV5-1 and TRBJ2-5, with D perhaps matching TRBD1 or TRBD2 (5 bases each). The germline V gene encodes CDR1 SGHRS and CDR2 YFSETQ. The CDR3 runs to 12 residues. V dropped 0 bases and J dropped 7 bases, with 7 bases sitting between them. The CDR3 region has the DNA TGCGCCAGCAGCTTGGATGGGGGGACCCAGTACTTC. It is translated as CASSLDGGTQYF.

The genes are TRBV11-2 and TRBJ2-7, with 12 positions matching TRBD2. The V segment lost 5 bases and the J segment 5 bases; nucleotides outside the gene matches: 10. The CDR3 extends over 16 amino acids. Germline assignment: CDR1 SGHAT and CDR2 FQNNGV. In nucleotides, the CDR3 is TGTGCCAGCAGCCGTCGACTAGCGGGAGTATTTAACGAGCAGTACTTC. The encoded protein is CASSRRLAGVFNEQYF.

The CDR3 protein is CASSQEPRGIGTDTQYF. The CDR3 nucleotides are TGTGCCAGCAGCCAAGAACCCCGAGGGATCGGCACAGATACGCAGTATTTT. The chain recombines TRBV4-2 with TRBJ2-3, with D possibly TRBD2 on 5 matching bases. Germline lookup yields CDR1 LGHNA and CDR2 YNFKEQ. CDR3 length: 17 residues. V lost 0 bases, J lost 1 base, and 14 bases lay in between.

A few counts support this clone. This chain connects TRBV29-1 to TRBJ2-2, with D perhaps TRBD2 (6 bases). Germline lookup yields CDR1 SQVTM and CDR2 ANQGSEA. There are 13 residues in the CDR3. Between the trimmed V and J ends, which lost 7 bases and 6 bases, there was a span of 15 bases. CDR3 residues: CSARWGTSGELFF. As DNA, the CDR3 is TGCAGCGCCCGTTGGGGGACTTCCGGGGAGCTGTTTTTT.

This clone was counted only a few times. This rearrangement joins TRBV29-1 to TRBJ2-5; no clear D gene. This CDR3 has 15 amino acids. Trimming pared 6 bases from V and 1 base from J, leaving 18 bases between. Germline CDR1 SQVTM, CDR2 ANQGSEA. The CDR3 sequence: CSVATNRALQETQYF. CDR3 nucleotides: TGCAGCGTGGCCACCAACAGAGCACTCCAAGAGACCCAGTACTTC.